This TCR beta chain originates from a study of T cell repertoires in cytomegalovirus infection. TCRdb called the reads again in MiXCR, with one record for every CDR3 protein. The top ten hold over 12% of the sample, which has some 940,000 distinct CDR3 sequences, roughly 30% seen once. The CDR3 has 16 amino acids. Trimming pared 0 bases from V and 3 bases from J, leaving 15 bases between. CDR1 is SGHRS, CDR2 YFSETQ, per germline. As to this clonotype: Its cognate antigen is unknown.

Material: cultured CD8+ T cells from PBMCs, obtained from culture after CMV antigen stimulation. This receptor was taken from a human donor in good health (CMV status not recorded). Some clones in this sample may be carry-over from other donors' samples. The chain carries TRBV5-1 and TRBJ1-1, with unresolved D. The CDR3 DNA reads TGCGCCAGCAGCTTGGTTTCGGGGAGCCTAGACACTGAAGCTTTCTTT. This encodes CASSLVSGSLDTEAFF. The whole variable domain, filled in from reference TRBV5-1 and TRBJ1-1, reads KAGVTQTPRYLIKTRGQQVTLSCSPISGHRSVSWYQQTPGQGLQFLFEYFSETQRNKGNFPGRFSGRQFSNSRSEMNVSTLELGDSALYLCASSLVSGSLDTEAFFGQGTRLTVV.